The 12 T cell receptor beta chains below come from one sample, sequenced in a study of human T cells and chemical hapten exposure. The sample's time point: patch test 2, 6 weeks after DPC sensitization. Treatment meaning: therapeutic diphenylcyclopropenone sensitization with weekly scalp DPC. TCRdb fed the RACE reads into MiXCR, producing one record per CDR3 protein. The data contain 360,000 or so distinct CDR3 sequences, roughly 6% of them seen just once; the ten biggest clones take up about 5.4%. The starting material was whole blood, obtained in connection with sensitization to the hapten diphenylcyclopropenone (DPC). Source of these receptors: a woman between 18 and 29 years old with alopecia areata. Some clones in this sample may be carry-over from other donors' samples.

Sample share makes this clonotype medium-sized (0.01 to 0.1%). The rearrangement links TRBV4-2 to TRBJ1-2, with TRBD1 matching over 11 bases. The CDR3 consists of 16 residues. Per germline, CDR1 LGHNA and CDR2 YNFKEQ. Trimming removed 4 bases from V and 7 bases from J; junction bases left unmatched: 11. The CDR3 DNA sequence: TGTGCCAGCAGCCCTTCGGGCGGACAGGGGGCAGGTGGCTACACCTTC. Protein: CASSPSGGQGAGGYTF.

This sequence joins TRBV6-5 and TRBJ2-1, with 10 bases that match TRBD2. J lost 5 bases, V lost 6 bases, and 7 bases had no gene match. CDR3 size: 15 residues. The germline CDR1 and CDR2 sequences are MNHEY and SVGAGI. DNA for the CDR3: TGTGCCAGCAGCCCTCTAGCGGGGGTCGACAATGAGCAGTTCTTC. It translates to CASSPLAGVDNEQFF.

At least ten counts were recorded for this clonotype. This chain joins TRBV11-1 and TRBJ1-6; D is possibly TRBD1 (6 bases). CDR3 length: 14 residues. Germline loops: CDR1 SGHAT, CDR2 FQDESV (reference sequence). Trimming left V 4 bases short and J 6 bases short, with 10 bases between. The CDR3 bases are TGTGCCAGCAGCTACGGACAGAGTAATTCACCCCTCCACTTT. It yields the protein CASSYGQSNSPLHF.

In this sample, this clonotype turned up many times. It is unclear where the CDR3 begins or ends on the DNA, so no DNA is shown, and the CDR3 is as TCRdb lists it. The rearrangement uses TRBV6-5 and TRBJ1-6; the DNA was not used to check the table's D call, TRBD1. Per the germline V gene, CDR1 is MNHEY and CDR2 is SVGAGI. Counting both end residues, the CDR3 totals 14 amino acids. CDR3 region: CASSSSGANSPLHF.

The chain couples TRBV3-1 to TRBJ2-1, with 10 bases lining up with TRBD2. Germline lookup yields CDR1 LGHDT and CDR2 YNNKEL (reference sequence). The CDR3 has 18 residues. J lost 7 bases, V lost 1 base, and 13 bases had no gene match. The DNA of the CDR3 is TGTGCCAGCAGCCAAGGCCCCAGCGGGGGGGCCACCCTAAATGAGCAGTTCTTC. It encodes CASSQGPSGGATLNEQFF.

The V and J genes are TRBV7-9 and TRBJ2-5, with 11 bases lining up with TRBD2. With 3 bases clipped from V and 3 bases from J, the junction kept 6 bases outside the gene matches. Germline CDR1 is SEHNR and CDR2 is FQNEAQ (reference sequence). The CDR3 spans 16 residues. CDR3 DNA: TGTGCCAGCAGCTTCATCCTAGCGGGGGGAGAAGAGACCCAGTACTTC. This encodes CASSFILAGGEETQYF.

The sample holds a few counts of this clonotype. V gene TRBV20-1 combines with J gene TRBJ1-5; 7 bases agree with TRBD1. The V gene's germline CDR1 is DFQATT and CDR2 SNEGSKA (reference sequence). The CDR3 has 17 residues. Trimming removed 2 bases from V and 2 bases from J; junction bases left unmatched: 12. The CDR3 is CSARPPGQQLRNQPQHF. CDR3 sequence (DNA): TGCAGTGCTAGACCCCCGGGACAGCAACTCCGCAATCAGCCCCAGCATTTT.

This clonotype was counted many times. The chain combines TRBV7-6 with TRBJ2-2; TRBD2 aligns across 11 bases. The germline gives CDR1 SGHVS, CDR2 FNYEAQ. Unmatched junction bases numbered 5, after V lost 6 bases and J lost 2 bases. The CDR3 is 16 residues long. The CDR3 loop reads CASRPGLAVNTGELFF. The CDR3 DNA sequence: TGTGCCAGCAGACCGGGACTAGCGGTTAACACCGGGGAGCTGTTTTTT.

This clonotype was seen ten or more times. The V gene is TRBV29-1, the J gene TRBJ2-6, with 8 bases that match TRBD1. The J segment lost 0 bases and the V segment lost 2 bases, leaving 9 bases of the junction unmatched. Per the germline V gene, CDR1 is SQVTM and CDR2 is ANQGSEA. The length of the CDR3 is 18 residues. In DNA, the CDR3 is TGCAGCGTTGAACCTCATGGACAGGGTAGCTCTGGGGCCAACGTCCTGACTTTC. Encoded protein: CSVEPHGQGSSGANVLTF.

The V and J genes are TRBV6-5 and TRBJ1-5; the match to TRBD1 covers 11 bases. Germline lookup yields CDR1 MNHEY and CDR2 SVGAGI. This CDR3 contains 18 residues. Trimming at V came to 4 bases and at J to 3 bases, leaving 11 bases not matched to a gene. CDR3 protein: CASSSGQGASVFNQPQHF. The CDR3 DNA reads as TGTGCCAGCAGTTCTGGACAGGGGGCGTCTGTATTCAATCAGCCCCAGCATTTT.

The sample holds many counts of this clonotype. The genes are TRBV29-1 and TRBJ1-5, with D perhaps matching TRBD1 (5 bases). The CDR3 runs to 13 residues. Germline-derived CDR1 and CDR2 are SQVTM and ANQGSEA. V shed 4 bases and J shed 4 bases, with 11 bases lying between them. CDR3 loop: CSVGLGGNQPQHF. The CDR3 DNA is TGCAGCGTTGGATTGGGGGGGAATCAGCCCCAGCATTTT.

The chain joins TRBV6-1 to TRBJ1-4; tentative D call: TRBD1 (5 bases). Germline V gene sequence: CDR1 MNHNS, CDR2 SASEGT. Between the trimmed V and J ends, which lost 2 bases and 16 bases, there was a span of 11 bases. The CDR3 is 11 residues long. CDR3 in amino acids: CASSEIGGEFF. CDR3 nucleotide sequence: TGTGCCAGCAGTGAAATTGGGGGGGAGTTTTTT.